A single sample gave rise to the 26 T cell receptor beta chains below, sequenced in a study of cytomegalovirus exposure and HLA in healthy donors. PCR was performed using 60 Vbeta and 13 Jbeta primers. The method was immunoSEQ multiplex PCR; TCRdb's version includes in-frame clones alone and lacks a portion of them. The table includes 200,000 to 250,000 clones, 82% detected once. Sequenced: PBMCs. The receptors derive from a woman aged 35 to 49 in good health and CMV-seronegative.

The chain has TRBV7-8 and TRBJ2-1; D is undetermined. Trimming removed 4 bases from V and 10 bases from J, with 11 bases in between. The CDR3 is 12 amino acids. CDR1 is SGHVS and CDR2 is FQNEAQ in the germline V gene. CDR3 DNA: TGTGCCAGCAGCTCTTCCCCTCGGGAGCAGTTCTTC. It translates to CASSSSPREQFF. Based on the CDR3 plus reference TRBV7-8 and TRBJ2-1, the full variable domain is GAGVSQSPRYKVAKRGQDVALRCDPISGHVSLFWYQQALGQGPEFLTYFQNEAQLDKSGLPSDRFFAERPEGSVSTLKIQRTQQEDSAVYLCASSSSPREQFFGPGTRLTVL.

The chain has TRBV10-1 and TRBJ2-5; weak D call: TRBD2 (5 bases). The CDR3 runs 14 residues. The ends were cut back, 3 bases at V and 5 bases at J, with 13 bases in the middle. The germline V gene has CDR1 WNHNN and CDR2 SYGVQD (reference sequence). In DNA, the CDR3 is TGCGCCAGCAGTGATGTCGGGGTGGAGGAGACCCAGTACTTC. Protein product: CASSDVGVEETQYF.

V is TRBV5-4 and J is TRBJ1-2, with 11 bases identical to TRBD1. CDR1 and CDR2 (germline): SGHNT, YYREEE (reference sequence). There are 14 residues in the CDR3. V shed 4 bases, J shed 7 bases, and the junction held 6 bases outside the gene matches. CDR3: CASSKDRGQVGYTF. CDR3 DNA: TGTGCCAGCAGCAAGGACAGGGGGCAGGTTGGCTACACCTTC.

V gene TRBV11-2 combines with J gene TRBJ2-7; 8 bases align to TRBD2. V shed 4 bases, J shed 4 bases, and the junction held 9 bases outside the gene matches. There are 15 residues in the CDR3. Germline values: CDR1 SGHAT, CDR2 FQNNGV. In nucleotides, the CDR3 is TGTGCCAGCAGCTCCAACAGCGGGAGAGGGTACGAGCAGTACTTC. Protein sequence: CASSSNSGRGYEQYF.

J is TRBJ1-4 and V is TRBV10-2; the D gene is possibly TRBD1 (5 bases). CDR1 is WSHSY, CDR2 SAAADI, per germline. The CDR3 totals 14 residues. The V end was cut by 3 bases, the J end by 4 bases, with 9 bases between. The CDR3 is CASSDQGRNEKLFF. CDR3 DNA: TGCGCCAGCAGTGATCAGGGCCGTAATGAAAAACTGTTTTTT.

This clone was seen only once. The chain uses TRBV27 and TRBJ2-7; the match to TRBD1 covers 9 bases. Trimming cost V 8 bases and J 5 bases; bases outside gene matches: 7. Per germline, CDR1 MNHEY and CDR2 SMNVEV (reference sequence). The CDR3 length is 13 residues. CDR3 residues: CASAERTGDEQYF. CDR3 coding DNA: TGTGCCAGCGCGGAGCGGACAGGGGACGAGCAGTACTTC.

This rearrangement joins TRBV18 to TRBJ2-5, with 15 nucleotides matching TRBD2. The germline V gene has CDR1 KGHSH and CDR2 LQKENI. J gave up 4 bases and V 6 bases, and 6 bases lay outside the gene matches. The CDR3 is 16 residues long. The CDR3: CASSQPGLAGGETQYF. CDR3 coding DNA: TGTGCCAGCTCTCAACCGGGACTAGCGGGAGGAGAGACCCAGTACTTC.

This chain uses TRBV2 with TRBJ2-1, with 10 bases matching TRBD2. This CDR3 is 15 amino acids long. Germline lookup yields CDR1 SNHLY and CDR2 FYNNEI. The trim removed 6 bases at V and 0 bases at J, leaving 2 bases unmatched. The CDR3 sequence: CASRGLAISYNEQFF. The CDR3 coding sequence is TGTGCCAGCAGGGGACTAGCGATCTCCTACAATGAGCAGTTCTTC.

This chain joins TRBV6-1 and TRBJ2-1; the match to TRBD2 covers 9 bases. The CDR3 extends over 16 amino acids. V was pared by 2 bases and J by 4 bases, with 6 bases of the junction left unmatched. Germline loops: CDR1 MNHNS, CDR2 SASEGT. CDR3 in amino acids: CASSEILGLAYNEQFF. Here the CDR3 DNA reads TGTGCCAGCAGTGAAATTTTAGGACTAGCGTACAATGAGCAGTTCTTC.

The V gene is TRBV7-9, the J gene TRBJ1-4, with TRBD1 as a possible D gene (5 bases). Trimming left V 1 base short and J 0 bases short, with 12 bases between. Germline values: CDR1 SEHNR, CDR2 FQNEAQ (reference sequence). The CDR3 sequence is 17 residues long. Here the CDR3 DNA reads TGTGCCAGCAGCTTAGAGGCAGGGTTTGCAACTAATGAAAAACTGTTTTTT. This codes for CASSLEAGFATNEKLFF.

The chain employs TRBV6-5 and TRBJ2-7; the D is unclear. CDR3 length equals 12 residues. Looked up from germline, CDR1 is MNHEY and CDR2 is SVGAGI. With 5 bases removed from V and 3 bases from J, the gap between germline ends came to 8 bases. CDR3 nucleotide sequence: TGTGCCAGCAGTGACTGGAGCTACGAGCAGTACTTC. Protein: CASSDWSYEQYF.

The chain recombines TRBV15 with TRBJ2-7, with a weak D call TRBD1 (5 bases). V gave up 1 base and J gave up 1 base, with 8 bases separating them. There are 14 residues in the CDR3. CDR1 and CDR2 from the germline V gene are LNHNV and YYDKDF (reference sequence). The CDR3 region has the DNA TGTGCCACCAGCAGAGTAGGGGCATCCTACGAGCAGTACTTC. Translating it yields CATSRVGASYEQYF.

The CDR3 DNA reads as TGTGCCAGCAGCGAACAGGGGCGCAAGGGTGAGCAGTTCTTC. As protein: CASSEQGRKGEQFF. This rearrangement joins TRBV21-1 to TRBJ2-1; TRBD1, the table's D call, was not compared with the DNA. TRBV21-1 is a pseudogene locus. The CDR3 runs to 14 residues.

This clone appeared a single time. This rearrangement joins TRBV4-1 to TRBJ2-5; D perhaps matches TRBD2 (5 bases). The CDR3 is made up of 15 amino acids. In germline, CDR1 is MGHRA, CDR2 YSYEKL. Trimming removed 1 base from V and 4 bases from J, with 13 bases in between. The CDR3 DNA follows: TGCGCCAGCAGCCAAGTCCAACTAGGATCAGAGACCCAGTACTTC. This encodes CASSQVQLGSETQYF.

The chain couples TRBV29-1 to TRBJ2-5; 10 bases fit TRBD2. Germline V lookup: CDR1 SQVTM, CDR2 ANQGSEA. J gave up 1 base and V 7 bases, and 18 bases lay outside the gene matches. This CDR3 is 18 amino acids long. This CDR3 is CSALKVASGSSSQETQYF. The CDR3 DNA reads as TGCAGCGCGCTCAAGGTGGCTAGCGGGAGTAGTTCCCAAGAGACCCAGTACTTC. The full variable domain, with the rest looked up from reference TRBV29-1 and TRBJ2-5, is SAVISQKPSRDICQRGTSLTIQCQVDSQVTMMFWYRQQPGQSLTLIATANQGSEATYESGFVIDKFPISRPNLTFSTLTVSNMSPEDSSIYLCSALKVASGSSSQETQYFGPGTRLLVL.

This clone was detected once. The rearrangement uses TRBV6-5 and TRBJ2-5; possibly TRBD1 for D (6 bases). CDR1 and CDR2 from the germline V gene are MNHEY and SVGAGI. CDR3 length: 15 amino acids. The V gene lost 6 bases and the J gene lost 5 bases, with 19 bases spanning the gap. The CDR3 bases are TGTGCCAGCAGACGCAACAGGGCCTGGGGGGAGACCCAGTACTTC. Residues: CASRRNRAWGETQYF.

The chain recombines TRBV7-2 with TRBJ1-1; no clear D gene. The germline V gene has CDR1 SGHTA and CDR2 FQGNSA. The CDR3 is made up of 14 amino acids. The germline V and J ends were trimmed by 5 bases and 5 bases, with 15 bases remaining between them. The CDR3 DNA sequence: TGTGCCAGCAGCCGCCCAACCTCGGGGACTGAAGCTTTCTTT. The encoded protein is CASSRPTSGTEAFF.

This sequence joins TRBV11-2 and TRBJ2-5; a possible D gene is TRBD2 (5 bases). This CDR3 region has 14 residues. Per the germline V gene, CDR1 is SGHAT and CDR2 is FQNNGV. Deletions cut 1 base from V and 7 bases from J, with 13 bases between. CDR3 nucleotide sequence: TGTGCCAGCAGCTTAGCTCGGGGTCAGGCGACCCAGTACTTC. Its translation is CASSLARGQATQYF.

V and J are TRBV19 and TRBJ2-7; 8 positions match TRBD2. Germline loops: CDR1 LNHDA, CDR2 SQIVND (reference sequence). V lost 6 bases, J lost 6 bases, and 10 bases stayed unmatched. The CDR3 spans 14 residues. The CDR3 is CASSPQGLVVEQYF. As DNA, the CDR3 is TGTGCCAGTAGCCCGCAGGGACTAGTCGTCGAGCAGTACTTC.

This rearrangement joins TRBV19 to TRBJ2-5; 10 bases fit TRBD2. Germline values: CDR1 LNHDA, CDR2 SQIVND (reference sequence). V was pared by 6 bases and J by 2 bases, with 6 bases of the junction left unmatched. The CDR3 covers 15 residues. This CDR3 is CASRRSSGRQETQYF. The DNA of the CDR3 is TGTGCCAGTAGACGGTCTAGCGGGAGACAAGAGACCCAGTACTTC.

This chain connects TRBV10-3 to TRBJ2-5, with 12 bases aligning to TRBD1. The J call is in doubt because the DNA end fits TRBJ2-7 better. The germline gives CDR1 ENHRY, CDR2 SYGVKD. The length of the CDR3 is 15 residues. The CDR3 reads CAISAGQGAFYEQYF. DNA for the CDR3: TGTGCCATCAGCGCGGGACAGGGGGCATTCTACGAGCAGTACTTC.

Only a few counts were recorded for this clone. The chain employs TRBV7-5 and TRBJ2-5; the DNA was not used to check the table's D call, TRBD2. TRBV7-5 is a pseudogene locus. There are 17 residues in the CDR3. The chain's CDR3 is CVRSFGVAGGHRETQYF. CDR3 sequence (DNA): TGTGTCAGAAGCTTCGGCGTGGCGGGAGGGCACAGGGAGACCCAGTACTTC.

This clone was detected only once. The chain employs TRBV7-2 and TRBJ2-5; 7 nucleotides line up with TRBD2. The CDR3 covers 16 residues. J lost 5 bases, V lost 5 bases, and 14 bases had no gene match. Germline V lookup: CDR1 SGHTA, CDR2 FQGNSA. The CDR3 region has the DNA TGTGCCAGCAGCCCCCGAGGGACTACCGTTAGGGAGACCCAGTACTTC. Translation gives CASSPRGTTVRETQYF.

This sequence joins TRBV28 and TRBJ2-5; TRBD1 is a possible D gene (8 bases). V gave up 7 bases and J gave up 4 bases, with 16 bases separating them. This CDR3 has 14 amino acids. CDR1 and CDR2 (germline): MDHEN, SYDVKM. CDR3 bases: TGTGCCAGCATCTCGACAGGGGAGGGAGAGACCCAGTACTTC. This sequence encodes CASISTGEGETQYF.

The chain is built from TRBV30 and TRBJ2-2; 10 bases agree with TRBD2. V lost 7 bases, J lost 2 bases, and 4 bases stayed unmatched. This CDR3 has 14 amino acids. CDR1 and CDR2 from the germline V gene are GTSNPN and SVGIG (reference sequence). This chain's CDR3 is CAFLAGENTGELFF. In DNA, the CDR3 is TGTGCCTTCCTAGCGGGGGAAAACACCGGGGAGCTGTTTTTT.

The chain couples TRBV7-3 to TRBJ2-2; the match to TRBD2 covers 9 bases. This CDR3 is 17 amino acids long. Germline CDR1 SGHTA, CDR2 FQGTGA. The ends lost 2 bases at V and 4 bases at J; junction bases unmatched: 8. CDR3 region: CASSLSGLAGATGELFF. The CDR3, as DNA: TGTGCCAGCAGCTTATCGGGACTAGCTGGGGCCACCGGGGAGCTGTTTTTT.